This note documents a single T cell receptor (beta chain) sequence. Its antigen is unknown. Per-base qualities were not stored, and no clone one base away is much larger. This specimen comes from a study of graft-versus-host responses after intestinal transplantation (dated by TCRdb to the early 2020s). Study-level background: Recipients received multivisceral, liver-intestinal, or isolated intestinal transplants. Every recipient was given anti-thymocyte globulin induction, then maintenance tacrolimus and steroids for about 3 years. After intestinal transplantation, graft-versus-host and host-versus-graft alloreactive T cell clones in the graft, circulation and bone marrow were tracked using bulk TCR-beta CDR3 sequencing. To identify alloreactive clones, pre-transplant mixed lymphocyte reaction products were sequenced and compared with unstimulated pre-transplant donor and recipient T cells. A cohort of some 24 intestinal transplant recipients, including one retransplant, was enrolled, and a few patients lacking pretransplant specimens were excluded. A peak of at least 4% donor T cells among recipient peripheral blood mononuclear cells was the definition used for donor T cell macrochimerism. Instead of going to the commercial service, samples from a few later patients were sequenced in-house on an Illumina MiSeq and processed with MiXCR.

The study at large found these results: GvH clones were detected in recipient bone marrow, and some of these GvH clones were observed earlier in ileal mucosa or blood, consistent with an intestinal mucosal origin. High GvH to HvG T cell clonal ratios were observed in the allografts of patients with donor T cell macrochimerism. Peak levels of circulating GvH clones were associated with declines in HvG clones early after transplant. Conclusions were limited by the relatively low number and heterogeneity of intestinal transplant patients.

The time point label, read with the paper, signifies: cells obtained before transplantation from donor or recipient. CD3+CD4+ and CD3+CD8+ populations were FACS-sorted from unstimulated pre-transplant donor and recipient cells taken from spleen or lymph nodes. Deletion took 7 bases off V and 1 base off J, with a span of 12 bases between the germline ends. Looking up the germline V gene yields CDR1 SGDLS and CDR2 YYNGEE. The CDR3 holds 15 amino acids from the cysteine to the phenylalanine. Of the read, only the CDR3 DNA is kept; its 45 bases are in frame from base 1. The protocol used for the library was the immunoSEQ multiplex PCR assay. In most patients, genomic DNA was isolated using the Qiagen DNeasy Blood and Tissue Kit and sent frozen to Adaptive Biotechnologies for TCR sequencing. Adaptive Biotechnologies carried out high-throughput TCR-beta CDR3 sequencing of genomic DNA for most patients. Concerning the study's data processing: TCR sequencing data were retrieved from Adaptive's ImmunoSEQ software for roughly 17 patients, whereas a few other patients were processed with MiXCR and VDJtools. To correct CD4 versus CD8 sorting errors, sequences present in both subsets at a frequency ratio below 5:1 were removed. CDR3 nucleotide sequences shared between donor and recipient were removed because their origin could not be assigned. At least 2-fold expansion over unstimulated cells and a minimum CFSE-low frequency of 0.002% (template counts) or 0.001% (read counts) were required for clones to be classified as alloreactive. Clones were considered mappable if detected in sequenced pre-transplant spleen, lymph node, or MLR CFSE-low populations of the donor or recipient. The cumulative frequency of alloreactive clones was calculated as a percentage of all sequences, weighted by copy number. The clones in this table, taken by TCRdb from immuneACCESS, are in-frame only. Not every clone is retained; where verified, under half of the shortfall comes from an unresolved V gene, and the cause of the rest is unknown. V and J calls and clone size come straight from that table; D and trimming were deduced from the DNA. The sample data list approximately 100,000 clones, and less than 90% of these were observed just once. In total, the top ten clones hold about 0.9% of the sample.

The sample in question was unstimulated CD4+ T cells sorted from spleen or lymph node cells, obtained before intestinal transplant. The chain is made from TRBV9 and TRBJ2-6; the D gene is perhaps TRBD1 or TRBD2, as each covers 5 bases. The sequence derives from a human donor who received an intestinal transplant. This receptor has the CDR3 CASAVGVSGANVLTF. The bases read TGTGCCAGCGCGGTGGGGGTGTCTGGGGCCAACGTCCTGACTTTC.